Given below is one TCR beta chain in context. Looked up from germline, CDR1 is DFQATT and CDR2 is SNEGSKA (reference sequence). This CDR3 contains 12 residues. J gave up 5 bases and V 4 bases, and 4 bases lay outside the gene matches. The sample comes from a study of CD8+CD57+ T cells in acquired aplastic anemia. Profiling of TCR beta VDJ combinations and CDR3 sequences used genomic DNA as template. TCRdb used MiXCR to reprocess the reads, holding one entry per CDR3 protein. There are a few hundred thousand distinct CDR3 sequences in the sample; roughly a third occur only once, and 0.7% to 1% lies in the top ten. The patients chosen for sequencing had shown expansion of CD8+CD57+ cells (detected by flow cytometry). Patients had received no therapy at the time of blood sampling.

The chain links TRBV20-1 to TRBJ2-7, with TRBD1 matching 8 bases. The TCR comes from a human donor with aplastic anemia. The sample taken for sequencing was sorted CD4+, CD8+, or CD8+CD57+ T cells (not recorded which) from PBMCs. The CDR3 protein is CSATTGDNEQYF. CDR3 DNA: TGCAGTGCTACGACAGGGGACAACGAGCAGTACTTC.